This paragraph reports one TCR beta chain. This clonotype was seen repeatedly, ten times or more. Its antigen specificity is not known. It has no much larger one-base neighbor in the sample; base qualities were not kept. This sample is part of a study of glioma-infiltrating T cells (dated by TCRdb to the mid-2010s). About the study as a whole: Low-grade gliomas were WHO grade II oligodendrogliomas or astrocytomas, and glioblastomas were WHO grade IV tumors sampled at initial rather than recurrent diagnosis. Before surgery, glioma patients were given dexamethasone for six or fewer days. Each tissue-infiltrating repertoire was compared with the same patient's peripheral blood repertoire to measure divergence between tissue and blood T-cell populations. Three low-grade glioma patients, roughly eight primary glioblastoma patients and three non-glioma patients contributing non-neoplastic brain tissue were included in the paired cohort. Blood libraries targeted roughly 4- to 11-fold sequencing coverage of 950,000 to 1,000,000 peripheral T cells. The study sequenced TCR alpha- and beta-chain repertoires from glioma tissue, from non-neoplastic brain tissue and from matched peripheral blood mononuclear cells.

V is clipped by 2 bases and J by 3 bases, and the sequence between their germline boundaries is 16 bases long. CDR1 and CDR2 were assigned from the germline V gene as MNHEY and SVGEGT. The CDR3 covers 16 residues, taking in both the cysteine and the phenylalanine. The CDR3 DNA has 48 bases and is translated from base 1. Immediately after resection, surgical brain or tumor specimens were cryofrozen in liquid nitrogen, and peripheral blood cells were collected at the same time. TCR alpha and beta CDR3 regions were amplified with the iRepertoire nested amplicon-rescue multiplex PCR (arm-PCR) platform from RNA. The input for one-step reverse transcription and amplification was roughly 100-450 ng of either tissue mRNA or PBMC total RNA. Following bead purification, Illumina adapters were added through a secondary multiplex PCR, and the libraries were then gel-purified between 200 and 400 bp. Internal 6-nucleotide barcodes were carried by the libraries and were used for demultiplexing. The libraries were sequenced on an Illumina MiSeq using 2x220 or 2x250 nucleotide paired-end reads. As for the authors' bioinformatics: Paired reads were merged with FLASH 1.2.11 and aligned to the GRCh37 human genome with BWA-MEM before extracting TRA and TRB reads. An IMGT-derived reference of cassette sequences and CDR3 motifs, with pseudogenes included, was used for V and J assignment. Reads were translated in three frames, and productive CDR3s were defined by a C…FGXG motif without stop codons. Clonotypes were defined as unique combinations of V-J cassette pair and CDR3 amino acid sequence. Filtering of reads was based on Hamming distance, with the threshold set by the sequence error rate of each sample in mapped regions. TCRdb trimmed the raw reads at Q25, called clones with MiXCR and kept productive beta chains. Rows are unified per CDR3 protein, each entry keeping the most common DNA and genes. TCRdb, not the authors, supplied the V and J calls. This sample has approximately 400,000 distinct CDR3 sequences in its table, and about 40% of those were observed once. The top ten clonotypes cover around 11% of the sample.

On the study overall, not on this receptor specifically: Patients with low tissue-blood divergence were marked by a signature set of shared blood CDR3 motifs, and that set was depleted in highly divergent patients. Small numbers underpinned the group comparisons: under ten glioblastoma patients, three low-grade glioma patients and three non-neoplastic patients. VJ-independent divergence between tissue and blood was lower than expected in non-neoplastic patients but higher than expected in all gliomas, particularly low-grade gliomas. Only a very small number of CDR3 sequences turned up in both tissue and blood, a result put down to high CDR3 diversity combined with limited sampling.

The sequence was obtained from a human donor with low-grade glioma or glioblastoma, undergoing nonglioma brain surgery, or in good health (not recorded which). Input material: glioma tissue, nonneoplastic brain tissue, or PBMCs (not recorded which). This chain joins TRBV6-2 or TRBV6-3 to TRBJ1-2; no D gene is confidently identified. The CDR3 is CASSYVLGEFDYGYTF. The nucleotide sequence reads TGTGCCAGCAGTTACGTACTCGGGGAGTTCGACTATGGCTACACCTTC.